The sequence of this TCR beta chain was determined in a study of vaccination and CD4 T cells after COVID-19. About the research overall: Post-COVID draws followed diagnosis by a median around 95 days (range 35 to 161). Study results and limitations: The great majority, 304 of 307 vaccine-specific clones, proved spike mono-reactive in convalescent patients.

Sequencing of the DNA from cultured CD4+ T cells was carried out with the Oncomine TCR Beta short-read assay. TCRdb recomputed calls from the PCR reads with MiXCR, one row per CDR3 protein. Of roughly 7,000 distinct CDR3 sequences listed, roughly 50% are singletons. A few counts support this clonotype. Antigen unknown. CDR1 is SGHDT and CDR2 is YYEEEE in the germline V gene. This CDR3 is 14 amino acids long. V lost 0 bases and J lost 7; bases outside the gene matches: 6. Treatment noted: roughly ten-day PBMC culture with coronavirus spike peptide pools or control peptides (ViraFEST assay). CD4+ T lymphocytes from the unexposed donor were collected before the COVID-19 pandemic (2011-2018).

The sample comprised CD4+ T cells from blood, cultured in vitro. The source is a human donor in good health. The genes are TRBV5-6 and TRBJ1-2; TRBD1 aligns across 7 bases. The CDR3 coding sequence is TGTGCCAGCAGCTTGGGACAGGGATTGGGTGGCTACACCTTC. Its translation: CASSLGQGLGGYTF.